This T cell receptor (beta chain) was documented in a study of cytomegalovirus exposure and HLA in healthy donors. As for the study in general: Researchers previously reported finding 90 million to 130 million unique TCR beta sequences from 170 million or so T cells. Genetic ancestry analysis placed approximately 80% of the 398 donors that were genotyped in the Caucasian-associated cluster.

Regarding the study as a whole: Association of roughly 18,000 TCR beta sequences with HLA alleles was found at 0.05 false discovery rate in a later analysis.

60 Vbeta and 13 Jbeta primers were used in PCR. Method: immunoSEQ multiplex PCR; TCRdb's copy keeps in-frame clones and lacks some. The data include about 170,000 clones; the top ten clones carry about 0.81%. The CDR3 has 15 residues. The V and J ends lost 3 bases and 5 bases, in that order; junction bases with no gene match: 10. Germline lookup yields CDR1 LGHNA and CDR2 YSLEER. With respect to this clone: No antigen is known for it.

The chain links TRBV4-3 to TRBJ2-7, with 7 bases fitting TRBD1. The TCR was taken from a woman under 30 in good health and CMV-seropositive. Sequenced input: PBMCs. The CDR3, as DNA: TGCGCCAGCAGCCAGGACGGGACAGCGACCCACGAGCAGTACTTC. This codes for CASSQDGTATHEQYF.